A selection of T cell receptor beta chains follows, all from one sample in a study of spatial heterogeneity in lung cancer. TCRdb used MiXCR to reprocess the 5' RACE reads, holding one entry per CDR3 protein. The sample has around 63,000 distinct CDR3 sequences; around 8.2% are singletons. The starting material was PBMCs, obtained at surgery. The receptor set was obtained from a female donor with early-stage non-small cell lung cancer. CDR3s include the opening cysteine and the closing phenylalanine or tryptophan.

TRBV11-2	TRBJ1-3	CASSLGRLNTIYF
TRBV7-6	TRBJ1-1	CASSLGGMTEAFF
TRBV10-1	TRBJ1-5	CASSEGSQPQHF
TRBV7-3	TRBJ1-1	CASSSAPDRVGSTEAFF
TRBV4-1	TRBJ2-7	CASSQDHPPARSSYEQYF
TRBV19	TRBJ2-2	CASSPVDRAAGELFF
TRBV12-5	TRBJ1-1	CASGLEERTEAFF
TRBV11-2	TRBJ1-5	CASSSSGGLNQPQHF
TRBV6-4	TRBJ1-5	CASVSAGSGNQPQHF
TRBV11-2	TRBJ1-2	CASSLATMTYSYGYTF
TRBV19	TRBJ2-2	CASQPPIGGRGELFF
TRBV12-3/TRBV12-4	TRBJ1-6	CASSYRDPYISPLHF
TRBV2	TRBJ1-4	CASRTGQHSTNEKLFF
TRBV4-2	TRBJ1-1	CASSQTGQANTEAFF
TRBV20-1	TRBJ2-7	CSAQKGLAGVAVCPYF
TRBV6-6	TRBJ1-6	CASSYGGGRNSPLHF
TRBV7-9	TRBJ2-7	CASSLPTSYEQYF
TRBV28	TRBJ2-3	CATVNFRGLTDTQYF
TRBV5-6	TRBJ2-1	CASSSYNEQFF
TRBV3-1	TRBJ1-2	CASSQWRDRFYGGYTF
TRBV18	TRBJ2-3	CASSPLRMGTDTQYF
TRBV5-1	TRBJ1-5	CASSLSPSTHQPQHF
TRBV20-1	TRBJ1-1	CSARGRDRGRGAEAFF
TRBV6-5	TRBJ2-3	CASSGPGTPQYF
TRBV20-1	TRBJ2-2	CSASRGASGKAGELFF